The clone carrying this TCR beta chain has a single count. Its matching antigen is unknown. The data are from a study of T cell responses to AZD1222 COVID-19 vaccine. Whole-study results and caveats: Variant regions that are unmutated are reportedly the target of nearly half of spike-specific TCRs. Mostly white British, mostly female donors; authors suggested clonal diversity may be underestimated.

Sequencing used immunoSEQ multiplex PCR; TCRdb keeps in-frame clones, though not all of them. In the table there are 150,000 to 200,000 clones, just over 90% of which are singletons. The germline V and J ends were trimmed by 3 bases and 3 bases, with 15 bases remaining between them. This CDR3 is 16 amino acids long. Looked up from germline, CDR1 is SGHKS and CDR2 is YYEKEE (reference sequence). Researchers grouped second doses given at about 4 or about 12 weeks into one pool. The rearrangement links TRBV5-5 to TRBJ1-4, with D possibly TRBD1 on 5 matching bases. The TCR sequence derives from an adult who received the AZD1222 COVID-19 vaccine. The sequencing used peripheral blood, collected 28 days after the second AZD1222 dose. The CDR3 spells CASSSSRQRANEKLFF. In nucleotides, the CDR3 is TGTGCCAGCAGCTCTTCCCGACAGCGTGCTAATGAAAAACTGTTTTTT. Using reference TRBV5-5 and TRBJ1-4 for the parts outside the CDR3, the full variable domain is DAGVTQSPTHLIKTRGQQVTLRCSPISGHKSVSWYQQVLGQGPQFIFQYYEKEERGRGNFPDRFSARQFPNYSSELNVNALLLGDSALYLCASSSSRQRANEKLFFGSGTQLSVL.